This T cell receptor (beta chain) was captured by sequencing in a study of response to subunit inactivated influenza vaccine. Study findings and constraints: There was a suggestion from the authors that each seasonal influenza vaccination recruits few new T cells.

In its sample, this clonotype was seen once. Its specificity is not known. TCRdb processed the RT-PCR reads anew with MiXCR; each CDR3 protein has one entry. The sample includes over 450,000 distinct CDR3 sequences, over 10% seen only once; the top ten take around 13%. V shed 6 bases and J shed 4 bases, with 11 bases lying between them. CDR1 and CDR2 from the germline V gene are SQVTM and ANQGSEA. This CDR3 has 12 amino acids. V gene TRBV29-1 combines with J gene TRBJ2-3; D might be TRBD1 or TRBD2, each matching 5 bases. This specimen was PBMCs from blood, taken roughly 6 weeks after vaccination. The TCR sequence derives from a middle-aged man who received an inactivated influenza vaccine. CDR3 loop: CSVRDGSDTQYF. DNA for the CDR3: TGCAGCGTCCGGGACGGATCAGATACGCAGTATTTT.